This note documents a single T cell receptor beta chain sequence. Its specificity is not known. The data originate from a study of beta chain features in type 1 diabetes. Trimming at V came to 1 base and at J to 4 bases, leaving 6 bases not matched to a gene. CDR1 and CDR2 (germline): LGHNA, YSLEER. The CDR3 covers 15 residues. Study results and limitations: Type 1 diabetes patients had TCRB CDR3s that were shorter (moderately but significantly so) in all four CD4+ subsets.

As every portion of the isolated RNA was reverse transcribed, the sequencing read expressed TCRB transcripts. The method was immunoSEQ multiplex PCR; TCRdb's version includes in-frame clones alone and lacks a portion of them. The sample has 600,000 or so clones, around 11% seen once. The receptor was derived from a man in his thirties or forties with type 1 diabetes. The chain is built from TRBV4-3 and TRBJ2-5; 7 bases map to TRBD2. The specimen sequenced was naive CD4+ T cells from blood. DNA for the CDR3: TGCGCCAGCAGCCAAGGCCCGAGACTAGCAGAGACCCAGTACTTC. Translating it yields CASSQGPRLAETQYF.